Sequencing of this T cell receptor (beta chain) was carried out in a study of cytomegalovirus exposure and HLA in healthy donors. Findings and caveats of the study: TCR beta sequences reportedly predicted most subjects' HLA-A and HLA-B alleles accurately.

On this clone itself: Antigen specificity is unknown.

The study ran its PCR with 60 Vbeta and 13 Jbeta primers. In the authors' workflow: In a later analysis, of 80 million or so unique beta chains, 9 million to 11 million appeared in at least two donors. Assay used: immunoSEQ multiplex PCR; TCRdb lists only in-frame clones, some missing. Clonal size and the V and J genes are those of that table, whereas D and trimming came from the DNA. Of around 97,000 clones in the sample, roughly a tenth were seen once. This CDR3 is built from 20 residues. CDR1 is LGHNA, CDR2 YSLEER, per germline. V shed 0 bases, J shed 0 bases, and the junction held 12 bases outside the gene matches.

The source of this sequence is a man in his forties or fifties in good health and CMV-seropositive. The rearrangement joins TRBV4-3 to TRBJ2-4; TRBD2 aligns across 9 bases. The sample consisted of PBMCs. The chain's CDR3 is CASSQELPSGTYPAKNIQYF. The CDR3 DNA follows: TGCGCCAGCAGCCAAGAGCTTCCTAGCGGGACCTACCCAGCCAAAAACATTCAGTACTTC.